One sample yielded the 22 T cell receptor beta chains listed below, sequenced in a study of human T cells and chemical hapten exposure (dated by TCRdb to the early 2020s). The time point label for this specimen denotes: patch test 1, 2 weeks after DPC sensitization. The treatment or condition label, read with the paper, signifies: therapeutic diphenylcyclopropenone sensitization with weekly scalp DPC. Library method: RACE. For sequencing, a NextSeq 500 was employed. The public reads were run again by TCRdb, first through fastp at Q25 and then through MiXCR, and only productive beta chains were kept. Entries are consolidated by CDR3 protein sequence, retaining the most common genes and DNA. The sample profile shows around 120,000 distinct CDR3 sequences; roughly 13% of them were found once. About 0.85% of the sample is taken by the ten largest. Material: whole blood, obtained in connection with sensitization to the hapten diphenylcyclopropenone (DPC). The receptors were sampled from a young man with alopecia areata. Some clones in this sample may be carry-over from other donors' samples.

The sample holds many counts of this clonotype. This chain links TRBV14 with TRBJ1-1, with D unclear. Per the germline V gene, CDR1 is SGHDN and CDR2 is FVKESK. CDR3 length equals 11 residues. With 2 bases removed from V and 8 bases from J, the gap between germline ends came to 6 bases. For the CDR3, the DNA is TGTGCCAGCAGCCAAAAAATAGAAGCTTTCTTT. It encodes CASSQKIEAFF.

The gene calls are TRBV20-1 and TRBJ2-1; D might be TRBD2 (6 bases). The CDR3 has 14 amino acids. V lost 6 bases, J lost 9 bases, and 21 bases lay in between. From germline, CDR1 is DFQATT and CDR2 SNEGSKA (reference sequence). In DNA, the CDR3 is TGCAGTGCGTTCGTTTTAACTAGCTCAGTTGAGCAGTTCTTC. This gives the protein CSAFVLTSSVEQFF.

The J gene is TRBJ2-5, the V gene TRBV10-3, with D unresolved. Per the germline V gene, CDR1 is ENHRY and CDR2 is SYGVKD. The V end lost 0 bases, the J end lost 2 bases, and 19 bases lay between the germline ends. The CDR3 is 18 residues long. The CDR3 spells CAISESTPLSPYQETQYF. In DNA, the CDR3 is TGTGCCATCAGTGAGTCAACTCCTCTATCGCCGTATCAAGAGACCCAGTACTTC.

This clonotype occurred many times. The chain links TRBV7-2 to TRBJ2-1; 9 bases line up with TRBD2. V lost 5 bases and J lost 6; bases outside the gene matches: 8. The CDR3 consists of 15 residues. CDR1 is SGHTA and CDR2 is FQGNSA in the germline V gene. The CDR3 loop is CASSPRLAAINEQFF. The CDR3 DNA sequence: TGTGCCAGCAGCCCGAGACTAGCGGCGATCAATGAGCAGTTCTTC.

The chain employs TRBV12-3 or TRBV12-4 and TRBJ2-6, with a possible D match to TRBD1 (6 bases). The CDR3 runs to 17 residues. Trimming pared 5 bases from V and 4 bases from J, leaving 18 bases between. This chain's CDR3 is CASSPTGSSTGANVLTF. For the CDR3, the DNA is TGTGCCAGCAGTCCAACAGGGAGTTCGACGGGGGCCAACGTCCTGACTTTC.

This clonotype was seen only a few times. This chain uses TRBV13 with TRBJ2-3; D might be TRBD1 (6 bases). The CDR3 covers 15 residues. The V end lost 5 bases, the J end lost 7 bases, and 19 bases lay between the germline ends. Germline CDR1 and CDR2: PRHDT and FYEKMQ (reference sequence). DNA of the CDR3: TGTGCCAGCAGCCCAACACTTGGACAGCATCATACGCAGTATTTT. Its protein product is CASSPTLGQHHTQYF.

This clonotype was observed a few times. The genes are TRBV7-9 and TRBJ2-7, with D maybe TRBD1 (5 bases). This CDR3 is 13 amino acids long. Germline V gene lookup returns CDR1 SEHNR and CDR2 FQNEAQ (reference sequence). Trimming removed 0 bases at V and 6 bases at J, with 9 bases between. The CDR3 sequence: CASSLAGQGEQYV. CDR3 DNA: TGTGCCAGCAGCTTAGCGGGGCAAGGCGAGCAGTACGTC.

In this sample, this clonotype turned up many times. J is TRBJ2-1 and V is TRBV6-5; 16 positions agree with TRBD2. The CDR3 has 21 amino acids. Trimming at V came to 2 bases and at J to 2 bases, leaving 12 bases not matched to a gene. CDR1 and CDR2 (germline): MNHEY, SVGAGI. DNA for the CDR3: TGTGCCAGCAGTTACCCTAAGAAGGGGACTAGCGGGGGGGCGGCCTACAATGAGCAGTTCTTC. Amino acids: CASSYPKKGTSGGAAYNEQFF.

V gene TRBV7-2 combines with J gene TRBJ2-3, with 8 bases identical to TRBD2. Unmatched junction bases numbered 10, after V lost 7 bases and J lost 1 base. Per germline, CDR1 SGHTA and CDR2 FQGNSA. This CDR3 spans 16 amino acids. In nucleotides, the CDR3 is TGTGCCAGCAAATATTTCAGCGGGGGTGGCACAGATACGCAGTATTTT. Translated: CASKYFSGGGTDTQYF.

The chain employs TRBV2 and TRBJ2-2, with a tentative D call TRBD1 (7 bases). This CDR3 is built from 14 residues. The germline V gene encodes CDR1 SNHLY and CDR2 FYNNEI. V shed 4 bases and J shed 5 bases, with 11 bases lying between them. The chain's CDR3 is CASSARGETGELFF. The CDR3 DNA reads TGTGCCAGCAGTGCCAGGGGGGAAACCGGGGAGCTGTTTTTT.

This clonotype was observed many times. The rearrangement links TRBV29-1 to TRBJ1-1; tentative D call: TRBD1 (5 bases). This CDR3 comprises 13 residues. Between the trimmed V and J ends, which lost 3 bases and 10 bases, there was a span of 18 bases. Germline V lookup: CDR1 SQVTM, CDR2 ANQGSEA. CDR3 sequence reads: CSVDKGTEAAAFF. In DNA form, the CDR3 reads TGCAGCGTTGATAAGGGGACCGAGGCTGCAGCTTTCTTT.

The V call is TRBV20-1, the J call TRBJ1-2; 7 bases are a match to TRBD1. V dropped 6 bases and J dropped 4; count of bases not matched to a gene: 8. The CDR3 extends over 13 amino acids. The germline CDR1 and CDR2 sequences are DFQATT and SNEGSKA (reference sequence). The CDR3 nucleotides are TGCAGTGCCCGACAGGGATCAGGCTATGGCTACACCTTC. Its protein product is CSARQGSGYGYTF.

The chain uses TRBV2 and TRBJ2-7; no firm D call. With 3 bases removed from V and 2 bases from J, the gap between germline ends came to 8 bases. Looked up from germline, CDR1 is SNHLY and CDR2 is FYNNEI. The CDR3 extends over 13 amino acids. CDR3 sequence (DNA): TGTGCCAGCAGTGAGGGCAGGACCTACGAGCAGTACGTC. Translated, it gives CASSEGRTYEQYV.

This clonotype showed up just a few times. The chain links TRBV11-2 to TRBJ2-7; D unresolved. In germline, CDR1 is SGHAT, CDR2 FQNNGV. Trimming removed 7 bases from V and 5 bases from J, with 18 bases in between. This CDR3 has 14 amino acids. In DNA form, the CDR3 reads TGTGCCAGCACCCTAGGATGGGGTCTCGACGAGCAGTACGTC. Translation gives CASTLGWGLDEQYV.

This chain connects TRBV5-4 to TRBJ2-7; TRBD1 agrees at 8 bases. The junction had 2 bases not matched to a gene; V was cut back by 0 bases and J by 6 bases. The CDR3 is 13 residues long. The germline gives CDR1 SGHNT, CDR2 YYREEE (reference sequence). The CDR3: CASSLGTGLEQYF. The CDR3 region has the DNA TGTGCCAGCAGCTTGGGGACAGGGCTCGAGCAGTACTTC.

CDR3: CASTPGQYV. DNA for the CDR3: TGTGCCAGCACACCGGGGCAGTACGTC. This chain joins TRBV28 and TRBJ2-7; D ambiguous. This CDR3 contains 9 residues. Trimming stripped 7 bases from V and 9 bases from J, with 7 bases between. The germline V gene encodes CDR1 MDHEN and CDR2 SYDVKM.

The rearrangement joins TRBV20-1 to TRBJ1-4; TRBD1 is a possible D gene (5 bases). Per germline, CDR1 DFQATT and CDR2 SNEGSKA (reference sequence). The CDR3 has 12 residues. The V and J ends lost 3 bases and 8 bases respectively, with 10 bases between them. The CDR3 sequence is CSASSGTEKLFF. The CDR3, as DNA: TGCAGTGCTAGTTCAGGGACCGAAAAACTGTTTTTT.

This clonotype has only a few counts. The chain recombines TRBV5-1 with TRBJ2-3, with TRBD1 identical over 7 bases. The CDR3 totals 15 residues. Germline CDR1 reads SGHRS; CDR2 reads YFSETQ. Trimming at V came to 0 bases and at J to 1 base, leaving 2 bases not matched to a gene. Here the CDR3 reads CASSLGDRRTDTQYF. In DNA form, the CDR3 reads TGCGCCAGCAGCTTGGGGGACAGACGCACAGATACGCAGTATTTT.

This clonotype has a handful of counts. The CDR3 sequence: CASSQDLGVATNEKLFF. In DNA, the CDR3 is TGTGCCAGCAGCCAAGATCTAGGGGTTGCAACTAATGAAAAACTGTTTTTT. The genes are TRBV3-1 and TRBJ1-4, with TRBD1 as a possible D gene (5 bases). The CDR3 extends over 17 amino acids. The ends were cut back, 0 bases at V and 0 bases at J, with 11 bases in the middle. Germline lookup yields CDR1 LGHDT and CDR2 YNNKEL (reference sequence).

This chain connects TRBV7-3 to TRBJ1-1, with D hard to call. The CDR3 sequence is 13 residues long. V shed 2 bases and J shed 5 bases, with 9 bases lying between them. Germline V gene sequence: CDR1 SGHTA, CDR2 FQGTGA. The CDR3 sequence is CASSLRRETEAFF. DNA for the CDR3: TGTGCCAGCAGCTTACGTCGCGAAACTGAAGCTTTCTTT.

The CDR3: CASSPRSQVNSEAFF. CDR3 DNA: TGTGCCAGCTCACCAAGGTCACAGGTTAATTCTGAAGCTTTCTTT. This sequence joins TRBV18 and TRBJ1-1, with a tentative D call TRBD1 (5 bases). Trimming pared 2 bases from V and 6 bases from J, leaving 16 bases between. The CDR3 is 15 amino acids. CDR1 is KGHSH, CDR2 LQKENI, per germline.

This clonotype has a handful of counts. V gene TRBV3-1 combines with J gene TRBJ2-6, with 8 bases identical to TRBD2. This CDR3 is 17 amino acids long. Germline values: CDR1 LGHDT, CDR2 YNNKEL (reference sequence). Unmatched junction bases numbered 7, after V lost 1 base and J lost 5 bases. The CDR3 DNA sequence: TGTGCCAGCAGCCAAGCAGCGGGGGACCTCTGGGCCAACGTCCTGACTTTC. It translates to CASSQAAGDLWANVLTF.